A single sample gave rise to the 9 T cell receptor beta chains below, sequenced in a study of blood T cell repertoires in COVID-19. This table comes from immunoSEQ multiplex PCR, and its TCRdb copy is limited to in-frame clones, with some not included. The sample yields about 150,000 clones, 87% seen once. The sample was peripheral blood. These receptors came from a human donor in a cohort sampled during active COVID-19.

This chain links TRBV6-5 with TRBJ1-4, with TRBD1 identical over 7 bases. This CDR3 spans 13 amino acids. The germline gives CDR1 MNHEY, CDR2 SVGAGI. After removal of 6 bases from V and 5 bases from J, the junction contained 3 bases not matched to a gene. The CDR3 here is CASRRDRNEKLFF. The CDR3 DNA reads TGTGCCAGCAGGCGGGACAGAAATGAAAAACTGTTTTTT.

The rearrangement links TRBV19 to TRBJ1-5; D may be TRBD1 (5 bases). The CDR3 contains 17 residues. V was clipped by 3 bases and J by 3 bases, with 18 bases between them. Germline CDR1 LNHDA, CDR2 SQIVND (reference sequence). The CDR3 loop reads CASSIYSRGSDNQPQHF. In nucleotides, the CDR3 is TGTGCCAGTAGTATTTACTCTCGGGGGTCGGACAATCAGCCCCAGCATTTT.

In the case of this clone: This CDR3 is also generated by other DNA sequences in the sample. V usage is TRBV5-1 and J usage is TRBJ2-7, with TRBD1 matching 12 bases. J lost 4 bases, V lost 6 bases, and 5 bases had no gene match. This CDR3 is 14 amino acids long. CDR1 and CDR2 (germline): SGHRS, YFSETQ. The chain's CDR3 is CASTPGQGAYEQYF. The CDR3 DNA reads TGCGCCAGCACGCCGGGACAGGGGGCTTACGAGCAGTACTTC.

V usage is TRBV9 and J usage is TRBJ1-6; D is perhaps TRBD1 (5 bases). V was pared by 0 bases and J by 7 bases, with 11 bases between. Germline CDR1 SGDLS, CDR2 YYNGEE. The CDR3 runs 15 residues. The CDR3 here is CASSVEGRANSPLHF. CDR3 nucleotide sequence: TGTGCCAGCAGCGTAGAGGGCAGGGCGAATTCACCCCTCCACTTT.

This sequence joins TRBV2 and TRBJ1-1; D possibly corresponds to TRBD1 (5 bases). V dropped 8 bases and J dropped 1 base, with 14 bases sitting between them. CDR1 and CDR2 from the germline V gene are SNHLY and FYNNEI. The CDR3 sequence is 14 residues long. The CDR3 is CASPPTGQNTEAFF. The DNA of the CDR3 is TGTGCCAGCCCACCCACAGGTCAGAACACTGAAGCTTTCTTT.

The rearrangement uses TRBV18 and TRBJ2-5, with TRBD2 matching 8 bases. The ends lost 4 bases at V and 1 base at J; junction bases unmatched: 2. The CDR3 loop spans 14 amino acids. From germline, CDR1 is KGHSH and CDR2 LQKENI. CDR3 coding DNA: TGTGCCAGCTCACGGACTAGCACCCAAGAGACCCAGTACTTC. Encoded protein: CASSRTSTQETQYF.

Of note for this clone: A junction boundary mismatches the germline segment, possibly from a read error. The genes are TRBV2 and TRBJ1-2, with D possibly being TRBD1 (5 bases). Germline loops: CDR1 SNHLY, CDR2 FYNNEI. CDR3 size: 11 residues. The CDR3 sequence: CASCLYRDCLF. CDR3 nucleotides: TGTGCCAGCTGTCTATACCGGGACTGTCTCTTC.

The V gene is TRBV7-9, the J gene TRBJ2-5, with TRBD2 matching over 8 bases. The CDR3 length is 16 residues. Trimming took 6 bases from V and 5 from J; bases not matched to a gene: 14. Germline assignment: CDR1 SEHNR and CDR2 FQNEAQ (reference sequence). In DNA, the CDR3 is TGTGCCAGCAGGATCCGCGGAAGCGGGAGCTGGGAGACCCAGTACTTC. It specifies CASRIRGSGSWETQYF.

This chain connects TRBV28 to TRBJ2-1; 8 nucleotides align to TRBD1. V was clipped by 5 bases and J by 4 bases; unmatched bases: 10. Per germline, CDR1 MDHEN and CDR2 SYDVKM. CDR3 size: 16 residues. The CDR3 loop reads CASSPKTGQGYNEQFF. The CDR3 region has the DNA TGTGCCAGCAGTCCGAAAACAGGACAGGGTTACAATGAGCAGTTCTTC.